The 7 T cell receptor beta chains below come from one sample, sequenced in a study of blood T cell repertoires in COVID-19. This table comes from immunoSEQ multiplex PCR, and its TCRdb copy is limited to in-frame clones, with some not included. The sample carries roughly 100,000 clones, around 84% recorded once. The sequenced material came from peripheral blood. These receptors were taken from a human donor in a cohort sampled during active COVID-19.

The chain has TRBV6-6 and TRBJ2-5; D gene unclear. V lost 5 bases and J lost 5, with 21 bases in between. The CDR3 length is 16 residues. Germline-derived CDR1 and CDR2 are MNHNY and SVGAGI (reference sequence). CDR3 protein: CASSPLGSGVQETQYF. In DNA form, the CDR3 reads TGTGCCAGCAGTCCCCTAGGATCCGGAGTCCAGGAGACCCAGTACTTC.

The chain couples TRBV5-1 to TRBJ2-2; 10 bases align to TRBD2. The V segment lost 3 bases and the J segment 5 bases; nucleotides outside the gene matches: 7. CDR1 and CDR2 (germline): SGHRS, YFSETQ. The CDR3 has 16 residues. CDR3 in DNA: TGCGCCAGCAGCTCTCTAGCGGGAGAGGGGACCGGGGAGCTGTTTTTT. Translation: CASSSLAGEGTGELFF.

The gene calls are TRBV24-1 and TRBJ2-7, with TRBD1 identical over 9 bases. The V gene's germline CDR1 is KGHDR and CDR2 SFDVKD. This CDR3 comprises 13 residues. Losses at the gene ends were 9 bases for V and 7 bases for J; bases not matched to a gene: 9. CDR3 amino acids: CATSGTGNGEQYF. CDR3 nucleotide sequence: TGTGCCACCTCCGGGACAGGGAACGGGGAGCAGTACTTC.

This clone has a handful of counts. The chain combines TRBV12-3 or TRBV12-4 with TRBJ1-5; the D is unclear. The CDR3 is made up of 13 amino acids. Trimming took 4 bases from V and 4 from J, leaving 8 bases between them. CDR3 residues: CASSSPQNQPQHF. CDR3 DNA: TGTGCCAGCAGTTCTCCACAAAATCAGCCCCAGCATTTT.

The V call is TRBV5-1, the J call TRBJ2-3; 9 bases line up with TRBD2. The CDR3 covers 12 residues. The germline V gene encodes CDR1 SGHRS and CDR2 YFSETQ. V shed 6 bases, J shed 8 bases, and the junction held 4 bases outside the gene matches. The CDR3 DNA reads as TGCGCCAGCATTGGCGGGGGGGTTACGCAGTATTTT. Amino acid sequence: CASIGGGVTQYF. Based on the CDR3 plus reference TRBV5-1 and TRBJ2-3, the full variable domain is KAGVTQTPRYLIKTRGQQVTLSCSPISGHRSVSWYQQTPGQGLQFLFEYFSETQRNKGNFPGRFSGRQFSNSRSEMNVSTLELGDSALYLCASIGGGVTQYFGPGTRLTVL.

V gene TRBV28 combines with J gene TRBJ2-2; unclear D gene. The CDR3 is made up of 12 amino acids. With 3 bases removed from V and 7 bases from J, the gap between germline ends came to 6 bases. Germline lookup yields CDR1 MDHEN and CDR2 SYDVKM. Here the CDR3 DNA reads TGTGCCAGCAGTTTGCGATTCGGGGAGCTGTTTTTT. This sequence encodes CASSLRFGELFF.

The CDR3 sequence: CASSLRPSGGEETQYF. CDR3 bases: TGCGCCAGCAGCTTGAGGCCTAGCGGGGGGGAAGAGACCCAGTACTTC. V is TRBV5-1 and J is TRBJ2-5, with TRBD2 identical over 12 bases. The CDR3 consists of 16 residues. The ends lost 1 base at V and 3 bases at J; junction bases unmatched: 4. Germline V gene sequence: CDR1 SGHRS, CDR2 YFSETQ.